The 27 T cell receptor beta chains presented below share a single source sample, sequenced in a study of technical replicates of blood from a handful of donors. Only in-frame clones appear in the TCRdb table, and some are missing; sequencing was by immunoSEQ multiplex PCR. In the table there are about 70,000 clones, approximately 90% of which are singletons. The sample consisted of PBMCs. Receptors originate from a human donor in good health. Some clones in this sample may be carry-over from other donors' samples.

Here the CDR3 reads CASGTDTSSYEQYF. For the CDR3, the DNA is TGTGCCAGCGGGACAGACACAAGCTCCTACGAGCAGTACTTC. This chain connects TRBV28 to TRBJ2-7; 7 bases are a match to TRBD1. The CDR3 totals 14 residues. Per the germline V gene, CDR1 is MDHEN and CDR2 is SYDVKM. Trimming removed 8 bases from V and 0 bases from J; junction bases left unmatched: 7.

The chain is built from TRBV5-5 and TRBJ2-6; D possibly corresponds to TRBD2 (5 bases). The germline V gene has CDR1 SGHKS and CDR2 YYEKEE (reference sequence). The CDR3 length is 17 residues. Trimming stripped 3 bases from V and 0 bases from J, with 13 bases between. CDR3: CASSSGIDNSGANVLTF. The CDR3 DNA sequence: TGTGCCAGCAGCTCGGGAATAGACAACTCTGGGGCCAACGTCCTGACTTTC.

This chain links TRBV11-2 with TRBJ2-5; 7 bases fit TRBD2. The end of the DNA aligns better with TRBJ2-7, so the J call may be wrong. CDR3 length: 13 amino acids. Per germline, CDR1 SGHAT and CDR2 FQNNGV. The CDR3 spells CASRLASGYEQYF. Written as DNA, the CDR3 is TGTGCCAGCAGACTCGCTAGCGGATACGAGCAGTACTTC.

This clone came up once. V gene TRBV7-8 combines with J gene TRBJ2-5; 9 positions match TRBD1. CDR1 is SGHVS, CDR2 FQNEAQ, per germline. The V and J ends lost 5 bases and 9 bases, in that order; junction bases with no gene match: 19. This CDR3 has 17 amino acids. The CDR3 here is CASSPNLIRTGVLAQYF. For the CDR3, the DNA is TGTGCCAGCAGCCCCAACTTAATCCGGACAGGGGTTCTGGCCCAGTACTTC.

This chain links TRBV7-9 with TRBJ2-7; the D gene is possibly TRBD1 (6 bases). The CDR3 consists of 14 residues. In germline, CDR1 is SEHNR, CDR2 FQNEAQ (reference sequence). V lost 7 bases and J lost 4, with 17 bases in between. CDR3 DNA: TGTGCCAGCACTACAGGGTACGGCCCGTACGAGCAGTACTTC. Translated, it gives CASTTGYGPYEQYF.

The V and J genes are TRBV29-1 and TRBJ2-3; TRBD2 aligns across 9 bases. V was pared by 1 base and J by 11 bases, with 1 base of the junction left unmatched. CDR3 length: 11 residues. Germline CDR1 and CDR2: SQVTM and ANQGSEA. CDR3 amino acids: CSVEGAGGQYF. The CDR3 DNA follows: TGCAGCGTTGAAGGAGCGGGGGGGCAGTATTTT.

J is TRBJ1-2 and V is TRBV6-1; D is possibly TRBD1 (6 bases). In germline, CDR1 is MNHNS, CDR2 SASEGT. The V gene lost 1 base and the J gene lost 4 bases, with 16 bases spanning the gap. The CDR3 sequence is 16 residues long. DNA for the CDR3: TGTGCCAGCAGTGAAGAGTCGGACAGCCGCCGCTATGGCTACACCTTC. It encodes CASSEESDSRRYGYTF.

This chain links TRBV7-2 with TRBJ2-5; TRBD2 aligns across 8 bases. V shed 5 bases, J shed 5 bases, and the junction held 7 bases outside the gene matches. The CDR3 spans 14 residues. From germline, CDR1 is SGHTA and CDR2 FQGNSA. The CDR3 reads CASSPRGGRETQYF. The CDR3 region has the DNA TGTGCCAGCAGCCCCCGGGGGGGCAGGGAGACCCAGTACTTC. The whole variable domain, remainder taken from reference TRBV7-2 and TRBJ2-5, is GAGVSQSPSNKVTEKGKDVELRCDPISGHTALYWYRQSLGQGLEFLIYFQGNSAPDKSGLPSDRFSAERTGGSVSTLTIQRTQQEDSAVYLCASSPRGGRETQYFGPGTRLLVL.

This rearrangement joins TRBV19 to TRBJ2-7; possible D gene TRBD1, 6 bases. V was cut by 4 bases and J by 4 bases, with 8 bases left in between. The CDR3 has 12 residues. CDR1 is LNHDA, CDR2 SQIVND, per germline (reference sequence). The CDR3 nucleotides are TGTGCCAGTAGTACAAGGGGGTACGAGCAGTACTTC. Translated: CASSTRGYEQYF. The variable domain in full, with the rest retrieved from reference TRBV19 and TRBJ2-7, is DGGITQSPKYLFRKEGQNVTLSCEQNLNHDAMYWYRQDPGQGLRLIYYSQIVNDFQKGDIAEGYSVSREKKESFPLTVTSAQKNPTAFYLCASSTRGYEQYFGPGTRLTVT.

The chain carries TRBV7-9 and TRBJ2-3; a weak D match, TRBD2 (5 bases). Germline CDR1 reads SEHNR; CDR2 reads FQNEAQ (reference sequence). This CDR3 comprises 15 residues. V was trimmed by 7 bases and J by 2 bases, leaving 16 bases between them. CDR3 loop: CASIESGFVTDTQYF. The CDR3 nucleotides are TGTGCCAGCATAGAATCGGGATTTGTCACAGATACGCAGTATTTT.

This clone was seen just once. This sequence joins TRBV9 and TRBJ1-2, with D tentatively TRBD1 (5 bases). The germline CDR1 and CDR2 sequences are SGDLS and YYNGEE. The CDR3 runs to 15 residues. V was cut by 0 bases and J by 5 bases, with 14 bases left in between. CDR3 amino acids: CASSVGGGGVYGYTF. CDR3 bases: TGTGCCAGCAGCGTAGGGGGCGGGGGGGTATATGGCTACACCTTC. The whole variable domain, remainder taken from reference TRBV9 and TRBJ1-2, is DSGVTQTPKHLITATGQRVTLRCSPRSGDLSVYWYQQSLDQGLQFLIQYYNGEERAKGNILERFSAQQFPDLHSELNLSSLELGDSALYFCASSVGGGGVYGYTFGSGTRLTVV.

Turning to this clone: Mismatch with germline at one junction end may stem from a read error. The chain carries TRBV5-1 and TRBJ2-1, with TRBD2 as a possible D gene (6 bases). Germline V gene sequence: CDR1 SGHRS, CDR2 YFSETQ. The CDR3 runs 15 residues. The CDR3 region is CASSLAIKPGEQEIF. CDR3 nucleotide sequence: TGCGCCAGCAGCTTGGCAATAAAGCCGGGGGAGCAGGAGATCTTC.

This clone has a single count. The rearrangement links TRBV7-2 to TRBJ1-2; D is perhaps TRBD1 (6 bases). V lost 5 bases, J lost 1 base, and 8 bases lay in between. CDR3 size: 13 residues. CDR1 and CDR2 from the germline V gene are SGHTA and FQGNSA. The CDR3 loop is CASSPDSNYGYTF. In DNA, the CDR3 is TGTGCCAGCAGCCCGGACAGTAACTATGGCTACACCTTC.

The chain joins TRBV7-2 to TRBJ2-7, with 12 bases fitting TRBD2. The CDR3 has 18 amino acids. J gave up 2 bases and V 0 bases, and 8 bases lay outside the gene matches. Germline lookup yields CDR1 SGHTA and CDR2 FQGNSA. CDR3: CASSLARWTSGTTYEQYF. In DNA, the CDR3 is TGTGCCAGCAGCTTAGCGAGGTGGACTAGCGGGACAACCTACGAGCAGTACTTC.

The chain is built from TRBV6-1 and TRBJ2-2, with a weak D call TRBD2 (5 bases). Germline loops: CDR1 MNHNS, CDR2 SASEGT. Trimming removed 7 bases from V and 6 bases from J, with 6 bases in between. The CDR3 sequence is 11 residues long. DNA of the CDR3: TGTGCCAGCAAACTAGCCGGGGAGCTGTTTTTT. This codes for CASKLAGELFF.

This chain connects TRBV4-1 to TRBJ2-5; TRBD1 aligns across 7 bases. CDR3 size: 15 residues. Germline V gene sequence: CDR1 MGHRA, CDR2 YSYEKL. Trimming cost V 2 bases and J 3 bases; bases outside gene matches: 6. The CDR3 reads CASSQITGTEETQYF. The CDR3, as DNA: TGCGCCAGCAGCCAAATAACTGGGACAGAAGAGACCCAGTACTTC.

V and J are TRBV15 and TRBJ2-7; TRBD2 matches 11 bases. This CDR3 is built from 15 residues. Germline trimming cut 5 bases from V and 2 bases from J; bases unmatched to any gene: 5. Germline lookup yields CDR1 LNHNV and CDR2 YYDKDF (reference sequence). CDR3 coding DNA: TGTGCCACCAGCTCCACACTAGCGGGGGCCTACGAGCAGTACTTC. Residues: CATSSTLAGAYEQYF. Based on the CDR3 plus reference TRBV15 and TRBJ2-7, the full variable domain is DAMVIQNPRYQVTQFGKPVTLSCSQTLNHNVMYWYQQKSSQAPKLLFHYYDKDFNNEADTPDNFQSRRPNTSFCFLDIRSPGLGDTAMYLCATSSTLAGAYEQYFGPGTRLTVT.

The chain joins TRBV7-2 to TRBJ1-1; D call uncertain. Trimming pared 5 bases from V and 11 bases from J, leaving 18 bases between. Germline CDR1 reads SGHTA; CDR2 reads FQGNSA. This CDR3 is 13 amino acids long. CDR3 protein: CASSDPPTLRAFF. CDR3 DNA sequence: TGTGCCAGCAGCGATCCCCCGACCTTGAGGGCTTTCTTT.

The rearrangement links TRBV29-1 to TRBJ2-1; 10 bases agree with TRBD2. The germline V gene encodes CDR1 SQVTM and CDR2 ANQGSEA. The CDR3 contains 13 residues. Germline trimming cut 7 bases from V and 5 bases from J; bases unmatched to any gene: 5. The CDR3 sequence: CSARSGGNNEQFF. CDR3 nucleotides: TGCAGCGCCCGTAGCGGGGGGAACAATGAGCAGTTCTTC.

This chain links TRBV4-3 with TRBJ2-3; 9 nucleotides align to TRBD2. The germline V gene has CDR1 LGHNA and CDR2 YSLEER. J lost 4 bases, V lost 1 base, and 6 bases had no gene match. The CDR3 sequence is 16 residues long. CDR3 nucleotide sequence: TGCGCCAGCAGCCAAGGAAATAGCGGGGGCGCAGATACGCAGTATTTT. Translating it yields CASSQGNSGGADTQYF.

V usage is TRBV14 and J usage is TRBJ2-3, with D hard to call. Germline V gene data show CDR1 as SGHDN and CDR2 as FVKESK. Trimming took off 4 bases at V and 0 bases at J, with 11 bases between the two ends. This CDR3 has 15 residues. CDR3 nucleotides: TGTGCCAGCAGCCGCCAACTTTCTAGCACAGATACGCAGTATTTT. It is translated as CASSRQLSSTDTQYF.

The genes are TRBV19 and TRBJ1-2; a possible D gene is TRBD1 (6 bases). Deletions cut 4 bases from V and 4 bases from J, with 13 bases between. The CDR3 is 14 residues long. Germline V gene lookup returns CDR1 LNHDA and CDR2 SQIVND (reference sequence). CDR3 coding DNA: TGTGCCAGTAGTACGGACAGATTAAGCTATGGCTACACCTTC. It encodes CASSTDRLSYGYTF.

The chain carries TRBV7-2 and TRBJ2-1; TRBD2 aligns across 11 bases. This CDR3 comprises 16 residues. Germline V gene lookup returns CDR1 SGHTA and CDR2 FQGNSA. The ends lost 2 bases at V and 7 bases at J; junction bases unmatched: 7. CDR3 protein: CASSLSLAGGRNEQFF. DNA for the CDR3: TGTGCCAGCAGCTTATCTCTAGCGGGGGGTCGGAATGAGCAGTTCTTC.

This rearrangement joins TRBV29-1 to TRBJ1-3; TRBD1 matches 9 bases. J gave up 0 bases and V 7 bases, and 1 base lay outside the gene matches. CDR3 size: 13 residues. Germline CDR1 SQVTM, CDR2 ANQGSEA. The CDR3 nucleotides read TGCAGCGGGACAGGGGCCTCTGGAAACACCATATATTTT. Translation: CSGTGASGNTIYF.

This sequence joins TRBV15 and TRBJ2-1; TRBD2 matches at 10 bases. The J segment lost 1 base and the V segment lost 0 bases, leaving 6 bases of the junction unmatched. CDR3 length equals 18 residues. Germline-derived CDR1 and CDR2 are LNHNV and YYDKDF (reference sequence). This CDR3 is CATSRDSAGLASYNEQFF. The CDR3 DNA sequence: TGTGCCACCAGCAGAGACTCAGCGGGACTAGCGTCCTACAATGAGCAGTTCTTC.

CDR3 nucleotide sequence: TGCAGTGCTACAGCGGCGGTGGTGGCTTTCTTT. It codes for CSATAAVVAFF. This chain joins TRBV20-1 and TRBJ1-1, with unresolved D. CDR3 length: 11 residues. V was pared by 4 bases and J by 11 bases, with 14 bases between. Germline V CDR1 and CDR2: DFQATT, SNEGSKA (reference sequence).

The chain joins TRBV4-3 to TRBJ1-2, with TRBD1 as a possible D gene (6 bases). This CDR3 spans 14 amino acids. Germline V gives CDR1 LGHNA, CDR2 YSLEER. The germline V and J ends were trimmed by 4 bases and 0 bases, with 9 bases remaining between them. The CDR3 reads CASSRDTTNYGYTF. As DNA, the CDR3 is TGCGCCAGCAGCCGGGACACAACTAACTATGGCTACACCTTC.